The entry below gives a single TCR beta chain sequence along with its context. Trimming took off 5 bases at V and 1 base at J, with 19 bases between the two ends. The CDR3 loop spans 17 amino acids. Germline loops: CDR1 SGHTA, CDR2 FQGNSA. These data come from a study of blood T cell repertoires in COVID-19. Study in general: Researchers got acute and convalescent COVID-19 samples from the United States, Italy and Spain.

In the original processing: Reference gene primer amplification gave estimated nucleated cell counts. The table came from immunoSEQ multiplex PCR; TCRdb's copy has only in-frame clones and leaves some out. The V and J calls and clone size were taken over from that table, and D and trimming were inferred from the DNA. The sample records some 45,000 clones, more than 80% being singletons. The rearrangement joins TRBV7-2 to TRBJ2-3; D might be TRBD1 (5 bases). Sequenced sample: peripheral blood. The receptor was derived from a man older than 75 in a cohort sampled during active COVID-19. The CDR3 sequence is CASSLRSAGLGTDTQYF. For the CDR3, the DNA is TGTGCCAGCAGCCTCCGGAGCGCAGGGTTGGGCACAGATACGCAGTATTTT.